Listed here is a single T cell receptor (beta chain). This sample was taken from a study of blood T cell repertoires in COVID-19. Repertoires were generated with immunoSEQ multiplex PCR, while TCRdb's copy carries only in-frame clones and drops some. There are roughly 200,000 clones in the sample; around four fifths occur only once, and around 7% lies in the top ten. The CDR3 length is 15 residues. Germline assignment: CDR1 MGHRA and CDR2 YSYEKL. Trimming cost V 0 bases and J 3 bases, with 12 bases left between them. Sequenced sample: peripheral blood. The V gene is TRBV4-1, the J gene TRBJ2-7; perhaps TRBD2 as D (6 bases). This TCR derives from a man aged 65 to 79 with active or convalescent COVID-19. The CDR3 reads CASSQDLGGIYEQYF. The CDR3 DNA follows: TGCGCCAGCAGCCAAGATCTGGGGGGAATCTACGAGCAGTACTTC.